This T cell receptor beta chain came from a study of CD8+CD57+ T cells in acquired aplastic anemia (dated by TCRdb to the late 2010s). In terms of the full investigation: Extracted DNA from sorted CD4+ and CD8+ cells averaged approximately 3 ug, ranging from about 0.17 to 27.4 ug. CD8+CD57+ expansion was defined as a frequency above the mean frequency observed in healthy subjects.

From cysteine to phenylalanine, the CDR3 is 15 amino acids long. Only the CDR3 part of the read is kept: 45 bases, read in frame from the first base. CDR1 and CDR2 are drawn from the germline V gene (reference sequence): DFQATT, SNEGSKA. Germline trimming amounts to 5 bases on V and 5 bases on J, with 11 as the count of junction bases outside the gene matches. What the study reported, not specific to this receptor: No significant difference in CD8+ Simpson's diversity was found between patients and healthy controls (P=0.060). Around 31 CD8+ CDR3 sequences were shared between patients and controls but appeared highly expressed in patients and within their immunodominant clones.

Turning to this clonotype: It lacks a known antigen. There are no base qualities to consult, and no much larger clone falls within one base.

Genomic DNA served as template for TCR beta VDJ combination and CDR3 sequence profiling. An Illumina HiSeq 2000 was used for TCR repertoire sequencing. The original pipeline was this. TRBV/TRBJ rearrangement plots, CDR3 size and DJ length profiles, and Simpson's diversity index were used to evaluate the repertoires. The most abundant DNA sequence in the deep sequencing data was taken as the immunodominant clone. CDR3 amino acid sequences were checked for sharing between subjects and were compared against published repertoires and the VDJdb database. TCRdb trimmed public reads at Q25 via fastp, called clones via MiXCR and kept in-frame beta chains. Entries that share a CDR3 protein sequence are merged under the most common genes and DNA. These V and J calls rely on TCRdb rather than the paper's analysis. The sample profile shows some 180,000 distinct CDR3 sequences; more than 60% of them were found once. The ten largest clonotypes hold more than 40% of the sample.

Expansion of CD8+CD57+ cells had been shown by flow cytometry in the patients chosen for sequencing. Every patient had severe acquired aplastic anemia, diagnosed using the International Study of Aplastic Anemia and Agranulocytosis and Camitta criteria. No patient had received any therapy when blood was sampled. The study deep-sequenced TCR repertoires of sorted CD4+ and CD8+ blood T cells from severe aplastic anemia patients and healthy subjects. Patients were enrolled under clinicaltrials.gov protocols 00001620, 01623167, 00001397, 00071045, 00081523 and 00961064 in the USA. Ficoll-Paque density gradient centrifugation was used to isolate peripheral blood mononuclear cells. CD4+ and CD8+ T cells were sorted by FACS or magnetic beads before DNA extraction.

Sequencing used sorted CD4+, CD8+, or CD8+CD57+ T cells (not recorded which) from PBMCs. The origin of this receptor is a human donor with aplastic anemia. This chain joins TRBV20-1 to TRBJ2-3; TRBD2 agrees with 9 junctional bases. The DNA sequence follows: TGCAGTGCTCCGTCAGCGGCGGGGGGGAGAGATACGCAGTATTTT. The encoded protein is CSAPSAAGGRDTQYF.